This TCR beta chain was identified during a study of early T cells in non-severe SARS-CoV-2 infection (dated by TCRdb to about 2021). Study-level background: Because TCR sequencing was done on bulk RNA from unsorted whole blood, the alpha and beta chains could not be paired. Results the study describes overall, beyond this receptor: Matching against VDJdb was skewed toward anti-spike CD8 responses, likely underestimated virus-specific expansions, and missed private and CD4 specificities.

Set within a cohort of healthcare workers in London, UK, this nested case-control study involved weekly PCR testing of nasopharyngeal swabs along with blood sampling. Healthcare workers were recruited between 23 and 31 March 2020, during the week of the UK lockdown, and were followed weekly for up to roughly 15 weeks. On this clonotype: The specificity of this receptor is unknown. No base-level quality is on record; no much larger clone is a single base apart.

Library preparation employed 5' RACE. The run used a NextSeq 500. In the TCR library protocol, unique molecular identifiers were attached to individual cDNA molecules to correct for PCR bias and sequencing error. Both TCR alpha and beta chains were sequenced, and tight co-correlation was observed between alpha and beta sequence abundances in each sample. The authors' pipeline ran thus. Decombinator V4 was used to annotate the V gene, J gene and CDR3 of the TCR sequences. Expanded TCRs were defined as changing significantly between any two time points under a Poisson model with p below 0.0001. Abundances of TCRs were expressed as counts per million after normalisation to the total number of TCRs sequenced in each sample. MAIT TCRs were defined by TRAV1-2 paired with TRAJ12, TRAJ20 or TRAJ33, and iNKT TCRs by TRAV10 paired with TRAJ18. VDJdb, accessed 1 November 2021, was searched for CMV, EBV and SARS-CoV-2 annotated TCRs, with TCRs annotated for multiple antigens excluded. TCRdb passed the public sequencing reads through fastp at Q25 and MiXCR, retaining productive beta sequences. Identical CDR3 proteins give one entry, which carries the most common genes and DNA. The V and J calls were determined by TCRdb, not by the authors. Across this sample there are 80,000 to 95,000 distinct CDR3 sequences, with roughly 13% seen only once. Around 9.9% of the sample rests with the top ten.

Germline trimming: 6 bases from V, 5 bases from J; junction bases outside gene matches: 6. CDR1 and CDR2, per the germline V gene, are MRHNA and SNTAGT. The CDR3 has 13 amino acids, counting the end cysteine and phenylalanine. Left in the record is the CDR3 DNA by itself, 39 bases read in frame from the first base. The source of this sequence is an adult who was a healthcare worker with PCR-confirmed SARS-CoV-2 infection or an uninfected control (not recorded which). The V and J segments used are TRBV6-4 and TRBJ2-7; 8 bases in the junction line up with TRBD1. Sequencing was done on a sample of whole blood. The DNA is TGTGCCAGCAGCAGACAGGGGCGCCACGAGCAGTACTTC. This codes for CASSRQGRHEQYF.